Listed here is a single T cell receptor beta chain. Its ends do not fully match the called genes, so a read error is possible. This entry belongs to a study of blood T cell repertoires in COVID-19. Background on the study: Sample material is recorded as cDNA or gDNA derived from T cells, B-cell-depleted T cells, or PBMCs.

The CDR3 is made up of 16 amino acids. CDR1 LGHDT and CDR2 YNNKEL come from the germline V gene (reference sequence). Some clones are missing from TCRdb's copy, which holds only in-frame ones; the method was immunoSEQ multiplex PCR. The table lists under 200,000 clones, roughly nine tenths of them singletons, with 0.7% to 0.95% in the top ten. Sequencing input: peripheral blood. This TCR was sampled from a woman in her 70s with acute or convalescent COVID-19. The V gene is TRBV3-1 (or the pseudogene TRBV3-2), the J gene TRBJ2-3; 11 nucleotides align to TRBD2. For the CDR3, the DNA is TGTGCCAGCAGCCAACAGCTAGCGGGGGGCACGGATACGCAGTATTTT. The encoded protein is CASSQQLAGGTDTQYF.